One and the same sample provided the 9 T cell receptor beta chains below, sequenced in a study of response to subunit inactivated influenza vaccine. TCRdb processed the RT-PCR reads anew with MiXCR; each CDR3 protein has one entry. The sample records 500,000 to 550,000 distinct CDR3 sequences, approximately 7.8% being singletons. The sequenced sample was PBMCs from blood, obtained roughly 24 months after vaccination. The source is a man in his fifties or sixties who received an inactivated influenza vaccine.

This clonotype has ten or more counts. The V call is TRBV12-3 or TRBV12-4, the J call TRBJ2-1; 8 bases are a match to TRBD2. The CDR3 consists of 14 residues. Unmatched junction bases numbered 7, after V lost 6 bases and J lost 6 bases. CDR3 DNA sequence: TGTGCCAGCAGAACTCTCGGGACTAGCAATGAGCAGTTCTTC. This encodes CASRTLGTSNEQFF.

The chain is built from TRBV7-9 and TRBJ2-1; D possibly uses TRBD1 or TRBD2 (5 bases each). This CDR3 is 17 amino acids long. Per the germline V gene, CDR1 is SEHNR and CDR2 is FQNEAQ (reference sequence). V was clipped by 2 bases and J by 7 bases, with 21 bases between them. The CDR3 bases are TGTGCCAGCAGCTTATCGGGGACCCTCTTATCCGGGAATGAGCAGTTCTTC. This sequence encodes CASSLSGTLLSGNEQFF.

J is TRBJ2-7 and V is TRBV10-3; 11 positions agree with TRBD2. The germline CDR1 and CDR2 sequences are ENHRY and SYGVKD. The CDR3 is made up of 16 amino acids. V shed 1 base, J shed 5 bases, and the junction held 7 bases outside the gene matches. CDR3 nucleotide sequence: TGTGCCATCAGTGAGTTAACTAGCGGGAGTCACCACGAGCAGTACTTC. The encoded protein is CAISELTSGSHHEQYF.

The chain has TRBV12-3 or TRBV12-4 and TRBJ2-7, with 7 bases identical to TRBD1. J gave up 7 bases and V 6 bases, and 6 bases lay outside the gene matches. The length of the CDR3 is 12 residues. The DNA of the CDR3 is TGTGCCAGCAGAAACCCGGGACAGGAGCAGTACTTC. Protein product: CASRNPGQEQYF.

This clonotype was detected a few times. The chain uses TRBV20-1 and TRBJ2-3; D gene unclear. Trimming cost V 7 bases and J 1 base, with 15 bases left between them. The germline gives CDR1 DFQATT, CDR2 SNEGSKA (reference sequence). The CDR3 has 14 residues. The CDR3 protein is CSVRDNSGTDTQYF. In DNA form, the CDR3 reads TGCAGTGTCAGAGACAACTCAGGCACAGATACGCAGTATTTT.

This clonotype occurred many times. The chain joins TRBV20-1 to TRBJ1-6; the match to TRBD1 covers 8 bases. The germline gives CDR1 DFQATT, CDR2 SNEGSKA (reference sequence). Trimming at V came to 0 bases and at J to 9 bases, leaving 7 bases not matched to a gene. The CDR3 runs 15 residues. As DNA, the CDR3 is TGCAGTGCTAGAGAGCCCAGGGGGCAGAGTTCACCCCTCCACTTT. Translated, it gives CSAREPRGQSSPLHF.

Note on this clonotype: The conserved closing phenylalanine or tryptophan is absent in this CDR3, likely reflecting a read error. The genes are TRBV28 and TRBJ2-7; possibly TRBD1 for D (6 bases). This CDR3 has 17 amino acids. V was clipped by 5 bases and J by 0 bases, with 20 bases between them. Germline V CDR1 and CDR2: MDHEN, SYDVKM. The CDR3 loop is CASSLILTGQSSYEQYL. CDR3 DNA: TGTGCCAGCAGTCTCATCCTGACAGGCCAGAGCTCCTACGAGCAGTACCTC.

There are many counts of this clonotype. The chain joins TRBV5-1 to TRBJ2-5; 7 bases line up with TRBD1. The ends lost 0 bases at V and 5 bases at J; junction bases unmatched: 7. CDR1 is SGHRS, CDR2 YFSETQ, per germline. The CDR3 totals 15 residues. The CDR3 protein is CASSLVQGVRETQYF. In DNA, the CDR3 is TGCGCCAGCAGCTTGGTCCAGGGGGTTCGGGAGACCCAGTACTTC.

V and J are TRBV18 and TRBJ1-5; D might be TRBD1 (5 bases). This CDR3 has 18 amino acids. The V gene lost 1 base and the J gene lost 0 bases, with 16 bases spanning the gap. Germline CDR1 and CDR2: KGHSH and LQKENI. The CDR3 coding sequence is TGTGCCAGCTCACCACAGCGCGGGGGAGCCGGTAGCAATCAGCCCCAGCATTTT. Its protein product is CASSPQRGGAGSNQPQHF.